The clone carrying this T cell receptor beta chain has only a few counts. Some clones are missing from TCRdb's copy, which holds only in-frame ones; the method was immunoSEQ multiplex PCR. The sample gives around 230,000 clones, roughly 86% of which show up once; roughly 4% is in the top ten. This record comes from a study of blood T cell repertoires in COVID-19. The sequence was collected from a woman younger than 45 with acute COVID-19. The material sequenced was PBMCs or T cells enriched from blood (not recorded which).

The CDR3 spells CASSSHGSSGTDTQYF. CDR3 DNA sequence: TGTGCCAGCAGCTCCCATGGTAGTTCTGGCACAGATACGCAGTATTTT. The chain recombines TRBV13 with TRBJ2-3; D is undetermined. Germline V CDR1 and CDR2: PRHDT, FYEKMQ (reference sequence). The CDR3 is 16 amino acids. V lost 4 bases, J lost 1 base, and 15 bases lay in between.